This is a list of T cell receptor beta chains from one sample in a study of beta chain features in type 1 diabetes. Assay: immunoSEQ multiplex PCR; the TCRdb copy retains only in-frame clones and omits some. This sample has 140,000 or so clones, with just over 9% found just once. Input material: central memory CD4+ T cells from blood. The receptors were sampled from a young man in good health. CDR3s include the opening cysteine and the closing phenylalanine or tryptophan. The order of the fields is J gene, D gene, V gene, clone size, CDR3 protein, CDR3 DNA. A D gene is named only where the DNA matches it firmly. Clone size appears in some rows only: once, few, many, or a class for an expanded clone.

J gene: TRBJ2-2; D gene: .; V gene: TRBV27; clone size: few; CDR3 protein: CASSLHSRSANTGELFF; CDR3 DNA: TGTGCCAGCAGTTTACATTCCAGGTCCGCGAACACCGGGGAGCTGTTTTTT
J gene: TRBJ2-5; D gene: .; V gene: TRBV19; clone size: few; CDR3 protein: CASSPRTETKTQYF; CDR3 DNA: TGTGCCAGTAGTCCGAGGACAGAAACCAAGACCCAGTACTTC
J gene: TRBJ1-2; D gene: TRBD1; V gene: TRBV2; clone size: few; CDR3 protein: CASSPSSGSQGSYTF; CDR3 DNA: TGTGCCAGCAGCCCAAGCAGCGGGTCACAGGGGAGCTACACCTTC
J gene: TRBJ1-6; D gene: .; V gene: TRBV7-2; clone size: few; CDR3 protein: CASSPSGNSPLHF; CDR3 DNA: TGTGCCAGCAGCCCTTCAGGGAATTCACCCCTCCACTTT
J gene: TRBJ2-7; D gene: .; V gene: TRBV6-5; clone size: few; CDR3 protein: CASSYRGGYEQYF; CDR3 DNA: TGTGCCAGCAGTTACAGGGGCGGCTACGAGCAGTACTTC
J gene: TRBJ2-5; D gene: .; V gene: TRBV29-1; clone size: .; CDR3 protein: CSVVAGGETQYF; CDR3 DNA: TGCAGCGTTGTGGCAGGAGGGGAGACCCAGTACTTC
J gene: TRBJ2-3; D gene: .; V gene: TRBV27; clone size: few; CDR3 protein: CASSYGLSSTDTQYF; CDR3 DNA: TGTGCCAGCAGCTATGGGCTTTCTAGCACAGATACGCAGTATTTT
J gene: TRBJ2-3; D gene: TRBD1; V gene: TRBV4-2; clone size: .; CDR3 protein: CASSRDRARGTDTQYF; CDR3 DNA: TGTGCCAGCAGCCGGGACAGGGCAAGGGGCACAGATACGCAGTATTTT
J gene: TRBJ2-3; D gene: TRBD1; V gene: TRBV5-6; clone size: .; CDR3 protein: CASSLARGQGEDTQYF; CDR3 DNA: TGTGCCAGCAGCTTGGCCAGAGGACAGGGGGAAGATACGCAGTATTTT
J gene: TRBJ1-2; D gene: .; V gene: TRBV6-6; clone size: .; CDR3 protein: CASSYPSQEGRGYTF; CDR3 DNA: TGTGCCAGCAGTTACCCCTCACAGGAGGGAAGGGGCTACACCTTC
J gene: TRBJ2-3; D gene: .; V gene: TRBV7-3; clone size: .; CDR3 protein: CASSLRDTTDTQYF; CDR3 DNA: TGTGCCAGCAGTCTAAGGGACACCACAGATACGCAGTATTTT
J gene: TRBJ2-7; D gene: .; V gene: TRBV14; clone size: few; CDR3 protein: CASSRGLNYEQYF; CDR3 DNA: TGTGCCAGCAGCCGTGGACTAAACTACGAGCAGTACTTC
J gene: TRBJ2-5; D gene: TRBD2; V gene: TRBV25-1; clone size: .; CDR3 protein: CASTSTSGGAWETQYF; CDR3 DNA: TGTGCCAGCACCTCGACTAGCGGGGGGGCCTGGGAGACCCAGTACTTC
J gene: TRBJ2-2; D gene: TRBD2; V gene: TRBV7-6; clone size: .; CDR3 protein: CASSLGGGRTGELFF; CDR3 DNA: TGTGCCAGCAGCTTAGGCGGGGGAAGGACCGGGGAGCTGTTTTTT
J gene: TRBJ2-5; D gene: .; V gene: TRBV5-5; clone size: few; CDR3 protein: CASSRQAIAEETQYF; CDR3 DNA: TGTGCCAGCAGTAGACAGGCTATCGCAGAAGAGACCCAGTACTTC
J gene: TRBJ2-7; D gene: .; V gene: TRBV15; clone size: .; CDR3 protein: CATSREQIDEQYF; CDR3 DNA: TGTGCCACCAGCAGAGAACAAATCGACGAGCAGTACTTC
J gene: TRBJ2-5; D gene: TRBD2; V gene: TRBV9; clone size: .; CDR3 protein: CASSVGTSGGRGETQYF; CDR3 DNA: TGTGCCAGCAGCGTAGGTACTAGCGGGGGCCGGGGGGAGACCCAGTACTTC
J gene: TRBJ1-2; D gene: .; V gene: TRBV4-2; clone size: .; CDR3 protein: CASQPGADYGYTF; CDR3 DNA: TGTGCCAGTCAACCTGGGGCAGACTATGGCTACACCTTC
J gene: TRBJ1-2; D gene: TRBD1; V gene: TRBV7-2; clone size: .; CDR3 protein: CASSFDRGFNYGYTF; CDR3 DNA: TGTGCCAGCAGCTTTGACAGGGGATTCAACTATGGCTACACCTTC
J gene: TRBJ1-1; D gene: .; V gene: TRBV5-4; clone size: .; CDR3 protein: CASSSGRVNTEAFF; CDR3 DNA: TGTGCCAGCAGCTCGGGCAGGGTGAACACTGAAGCTTTCTTT
J gene: TRBJ2-1; D gene: .; V gene: TRBV5-4; clone size: .; CDR3 protein: CASSLTGYNEQFF; CDR3 DNA: TGTGCCAGCAGCCTGACAGGTTACAATGAGCAGTTCTTC
J gene: TRBJ2-7; D gene: .; V gene: TRBV6-6; clone size: few; CDR3 protein: CASSPTYEQYF; CDR3 DNA: TGTGCCAGCAGCCCCACATACGAGCAGTACTTC
J gene: TRBJ2-3; D gene: TRBD2; V gene: TRBV2; clone size: .; CDR3 protein: CASSGGTSGRYTQYF; CDR3 DNA: TGTGCCAGCAGTGGTGGGACTAGCGGGAGATATACGCAGTATTTT
J gene: TRBJ2-5; D gene: .; V gene: TRBV7-2; clone size: .; CDR3 protein: CASSSLSFQETQYF; CDR3 DNA: TGTGCCAGCAGCTCCCTCTCGTTCCAAGAGACCCAGTACTTC
J gene: TRBJ2-2; D gene: .; V gene: TRBV5-1; clone size: few; CDR3 protein: CASSLGASDTGELFF; CDR3 DNA: TGCGCCAGCAGCTTGGGGGCTTCGGACACCGGGGAGCTGTTTTTT
J gene: TRBJ1-3; D gene: .; V gene: TRBV7-6; clone size: .; CDR3 protein: CASSPGKSGNTIYF; CDR3 DNA: TGTGCCAGCAGCCCCGGGAAATCTGGAAACACCATATATTTT
J gene: TRBJ2-3; D gene: TRBD2; V gene: TRBV4-2; clone size: few; CDR3 protein: CASSLRLAGPTDTQYF; CDR3 DNA: TGTGCCAGCAGCTTGCGACTAGCGGGGCCCACAGATACGCAGTATTTT
J gene: TRBJ2-7; D gene: TRBD1; V gene: TRBV7-3; clone size: .; CDR3 protein: CASSSQGQGLEQYF; CDR3 DNA: TGTGCCAGCAGCTCACAGGGACAGGGTCTCGAGCAGTACTTC
J gene: TRBJ1-5; D gene: .; V gene: TRBV7-9; clone size: .; CDR3 protein: CASSSTGTNQPQHF; CDR3 DNA: TGTGCCAGCAGCTCAACAGGCACCAATCAGCCCCAGCATTTT
J gene: TRBJ2-2; D gene: TRBD1; V gene: TRBV28; clone size: .; CDR3 protein: CASTPGGNTGELFF; CDR3 DNA: TGTGCCAGCACCCCAGGGGGAAATACCGGGGAGCTGTTTTTT
J gene: TRBJ1-2; D gene: TRBD1; V gene: TRBV2; clone size: .; CDR3 protein: CASRIGQVFYGYTF; CDR3 DNA: TGTGCCAGCAGAATAGGACAGGTTTTTTATGGCTACACCTTC